Listed below are T cell receptor beta chains from one sample, sequenced in a study of cytomegalovirus exposure and HLA in healthy donors. Libraries were prepared by immunoSEQ multiplex PCR; TCRdb keeps only in-frame clonotypes and omits some of them. The profile shows around 190,000 clones, 80% to 90% of them singletons. The sequencing input was PBMCs. These receptor sequences come from a woman in her twenties or thirties in good health and CMV-seronegative. Each CDR3 is given with its conserved first and last residue. The D gene is left open where the match is weak. Only part of the rows carry a size: once, few, many, or a class if the clone is expanded.

abundance,d_gene,j_gene,v_gene,len,CDR3nt,CDR3aa
NA,NA,TRBJ1-5,TRBV18,13,TGTGCCAGCGGCGGGGGGGGCAATCAGCCCCAGCATTTT,CASGGGGNQPQHF
NA,TRBD1,TRBJ2-3,TRBV6-5,16,TGTGCCAGCAGTTCCATGGACAGGGGGCGCGAAGGTACGCAGTATTTT,CASSSMDRGREGTQYF
NA,NA,TRBJ2-2,TRBV11-2,15,TGTGCCAGCAGCTTAGGGCAGATGAACACCGGGGAGCTGTTTTTT,CASSLGQMNTGELFF
NA,TRBD2,TRBJ2-1,TRBV11-2,16,TGTGCCAGCAGCTCAACTAGCGGGAGTTCCTACAATGAGCAGTTCTTC,CASSSTSGSSYNEQFF
NA,NA,TRBJ1-5,TRBV5-1,16,TGCGCCAGCAGCCCTTTGGGGGCAGCTTCTAATCAGCCCCAGCATTTT,CASSPLGAASNQPQHF
NA,NA,TRBJ2-7,TRBV5-1,13,TGCGCCAGCAGTCTCCGGGGTGACGACGAGCAGTACTTC,CASSLRGDDEQYF
NA,NA,TRBJ1-5,TRBV6-6,15,TGTGCCAGCAGTTACGGGAGGGCGAGCAATCAGCCCCAGCATTTT,CASSYGRASNQPQHF
NA,NA,TRBJ1-1,TRBV5-5,13,TGTGCCAGCAGCTTTCATACGGACACTGAAGCTTTCTTT,CASSFHTDTEAFF
NA,TRBD2,TRBJ2-5,TRBV6-5,15,TGTGCCAGCAGCGGTGGACTAGCGGGAGTTCAGACCCAGTACTTC,CASSGGLAGVQTQYF
NA,NA,TRBJ2-7,TRBV10-3,14,TGTGCCATCAGTGCGATAGGGGGGGCGAACGAGCAGTACTTC,CAISAIGGANEQYF
few,NA,TRBJ1-1,TRBV25-1,12,TGTGCCAGCAGACAACCGAACACTGAAGCTTTCTTT,CASRQPNTEAFF
NA,TRBD1,TRBJ1-1,TRBV5-1,14,TGCGCCAGCAGGGGGGGACAGGGGAACACTGAAGCTTTCTTT,CASRGGQGNTEAFF
NA,NA,TRBJ1-3,TRBV5-1,15,TGCGCCAGCAGCTTACAGGGAAGTAGTGGAAACACCATATATTTT,CASSLQGSSGNTIYF
NA,NA,TRBJ1-5,TRBV27,14,TGTGCCAGCAGTTTTGGGGGGGAAAATCAGCCCCAGCATTTT,CASSFGGENQPQHF
NA,NA,TRBJ2-2,TRBV2,13,TGTGCCAGCAGAACAGGGCCCCCCGGGGAGCTGTTTTTT,CASRTGPPGELFF
NA,TRBD1,TRBJ2-5,TRBV4-2,19,TGTGCCAGCAGCCAAGACGAACGATCCGGGACAGTGGGAATGGAGACCCAGTACTTC,CASSQDERSGTVGMETQYF
few,TRBD1,TRBJ2-7,TRBV5-1,15,TGCGCCAGCAGCTTCGGGACAGGGGACTACTACGAGCAGTACTTC,CASSFGTGDYYEQYF
NA,TRBD1,TRBJ1-1,TRBV6-5,15,TGTGCCAGCAGTTTTGACAGGGCCGGGGGCACTGAAGCTTTCTTT,CASSFDRAGGTEAFF
few,NA,TRBJ2-5,TRBV27,16,TGTGCCAGCAGTCCAGGGTTCGCTACCTCCAAGAAGACCCAGTACTTC,CASSPGFATSKKTQYF
NA,NA,TRBJ1-3,TRBV9,16,TGTGCCAGCAGCGCTCCAGGAGGGGCAAGAGGAAACACCATATATTTT,CASSAPGGARGNTIYF
NA,TRBD2,TRBJ2-7,TRBV4-1,14,TGCGCCAGCAGCCCGCCGGGAGGGCACTACGAGCAGTACTTC,CASSPPGGHYEQYF
NA,NA,TRBJ1-1,TRBV4-1,14,TGCGCCAGCAGCCAAGAGGGGCTGAACACTGAAGCTTTCTTT,CASSQEGLNTEAFF
NA,NA,TRBJ1-5,TRBV19,15,TGTGCCAGTAGTATTTCACAATATAGCAATCAGCCCCAGCATTTT,CASSISQYSNQPQHF
NA,NA,TRBJ1-1,TRBV7-9,13,TGTGCCAGCAGCCTACAGTTGTGGGCTGAAGCTTTCTTT,CASSLQLWAEAFF
NA,TRBD2,TRBJ2-3,TRBV28,15,TGTGCCAGCAGTTCGACTAGCGGGGGGGTAGATACGCAGTATTTT,CASSSTSGGVDTQYF
NA,TRBD2,TRBJ2-2,TRBV6-1,15,TGTGCCAGCAGCGGAGCGGGGGGGGACACCGGGGAGCTGTTTTTT,CASSGAGGDTGELFF
NA,NA,TRBJ2-3,TRBV29-1,14,TGCAGCACCTGGGGAGGAATGGGCACAGATACGCAGTATTTT,CSTWGGMGTDTQYF
NA,TRBD2,TRBJ2-3,TRBV5-1,16,TGCGCCAGCAGCTTGGCCCCTAGCGGGGGCACAGATACGCAGTATTTT,CASSLAPSGGTDTQYF
once,NA,TRBJ2-2,TRBV27,16,TGTGCCAGCAGTTTATCAGGAGGACGGAACACCGGGGAGCTGTTTTTT,CASSLSGGRNTGELFF
NA,NA,TRBJ2-7,TRBV14,11,TGTGCCAGCGGGGTTGGAGGCGAGCAGTACTTC,CASGVGGEQYF
NA,TRBD2,TRBJ2-1,TRBV6-5,16,TGTGCCAGCAGTTCTCCTGGAGCGGGGGGGAGAAATGAGCAGTTCTTC,CASSSPGAGGRNEQFF
few,NA,TRBJ1-2,TRBV19,14,TGTGCCAGTAGTAGTGGAGGGACGAAGGTTGGCTACACCTTC,CASSSGGTKVGYTF
NA,NA,TRBJ1-3,TRBV4-2,15,TGTGCCAGCAGCCAAGATGTGGGCAGGGGAAACACCATATATTTT,CASSQDVGRGNTIYF
NA,TRBD1,TRBJ2-7,TRBV6-6,15,TGTGCCAGCAGTGGCCGGGACAGGGGAGGGTACGAGCAGTACTTC,CASSGRDRGGYEQYF
NA,TRBD1,TRBJ2-7,TRBV5-1,14,TGCGCCAGCAGCCCGGACAGGGATTTCTACGAGCAGTACTTC,CASSPDRDFYEQYF
NA,NA,TRBJ2-3,TRBV11-2,14,TGTGCCAGCAGTCTGGACCGTACGGGAAATACGCAGTATTTT,CASSLDRTGNTQYF
few,NA,TRBJ2-7,TRBV30,12,TGTGCCTGGAGTGTACTAGGCTACGAGCAGTACTTC,CAWSVLGYEQYF
few,NA,TRBJ2-2,TRBV30,15,TGTGCCTGGAGTGTAAACAACGCGAACACCGGGGAGCTGTTTTTT,CAWSVNNANTGELFF
NA,TRBD2,TRBJ2-1,TRBV5-1,15,TGCGCCAGCAGCCCCGGGACTAGCAGTTACAATGAGCAGTTCTTC,CASSPGTSSYNEQFF
NA,NA,TRBJ1-1,TRBV5-4,14,TGTGCCAGCAGCTTGCCAGGGTCGTACACTGAAGCTTTCTTT,CASSLPGSYTEAFF
NA,NA,TRBJ1-3,TRBV6-1,13,TGTGCCAGCAGTGAAGCTATCGGAAACACCATATATTTT,CASSEAIGNTIYF
NA,NA,TRBJ1-4,TRBV11-2,14,TGTGCCAGCAGCTTTGCGGCATCAAATGAAAAACTGTTTTTT,CASSFAASNEKLFF
NA,TRBD1,TRBJ1-2,TRBV19,20,TGTGCCAGTAGTTCCCCCCCGCGGACAGGCCGGAAACCTACTAACTATGGCTACACCTTC,CASSSPPRTGRKPTNYGYTF
few,NA,TRBJ2-4,TRBV7-2,14,TGTGCCAGCAGCTTACGTCTAGCCAAAAACATTCAGTACTTC,CASSLRLAKNIQYF
NA,TRBD2,TRBJ2-3,TRBV9,18,TGTGCCAGCAGCGTATTTACTAGCGGGGGGCTGGGGACAGATACGCAGTATTTT,CASSVFTSGGLGTDTQYF
NA,NA,TRBJ1-5,TRBV18,14,TGTGCCAGCTCACCAGGCAGGGGCAATCAGCCCCAGCATTTT,CASSPGRGNQPQHF
NA,TRBD2,TRBJ2-7,TRBV5-4,15,TGTGCCAGCAGCTTAGGGACTAGCGGGTTCTACGAGCAGTACTTC,CASSLGTSGFYEQYF
once,TRBD1,TRBJ2-2,TRBV2,15,TGTGCCAGCAATCCCGGACAGGCAAACTTCGGGGAGCTGTTTTTT,CASNPGQANFGELFF
once,TRBD2,TRBJ2-1,TRBV4-1,16,TGCGCCAGCAGCCAAGGTCCAGCGGGAGGGCCGGATGAGCAGTTCTTC,CASSQGPAGGPDEQFF